This T cell receptor beta chain emerged from a study of blood T cell repertoires in COVID-19. Study as a whole: Samples of COVID-19 (acute and convalescent) were obtained from the United States, Italy and Spain. Nucleic acid was either cDNA or gDNA, and it came from T cells, B-cell-depleted T cells, or PBMCs.

The CDR3 covers 15 residues. CDR1 and CDR2 (germline): SGHVS, FQNEAQ. V was shortened by 6 bases and J by 3 bases, with 14 bases between the two germline ends. Authors' analysis steps: Amplifying reference gene primers gave estimates of nucleated cell counts. Produced via immunoSEQ multiplex PCR; TCRdb's table is partial and in-frame only. For V, J and clone size, that table is used; D and trimming come from the DNA. In the table there are about 260,000 clones, more than 75% of which are singletons. This clonotype originated in a man in his forties who had recovered from COVID-19. The sequencing sample was made of peripheral blood. V gene TRBV7-8 combines with J gene TRBJ2-2; D gene uncertain. CDR3 coding DNA: TGTGCCAGCAGAAAAGGAGCTTTAGACACCGGGGAGCTGTTTTTT. As protein: CASRKGALDTGELFF. Full variable domain (rest looked up from reference TRBV7-8 and TRBJ2-2): GAGVSQSPRYKVAKRGQDVALRCDPISGHVSLFWYQQALGQGPEFLTYFQNEAQLDKSGLPSDRFFAERPEGSVSTLKIQRTQQEDSAVYLCASRKGALDTGELFFGEGSRLTVL.